This T cell receptor (beta chain) was retrieved from a study of cytomegalovirus exposure and HLA in healthy donors (dated by TCRdb to the late 2010s). As for the study more broadly: A later analysis indicated that the 130 or so validation repertoires were generated on the platform also employed for the 700 or so repertoires of the first cohort. The study was designed to test whether signatures of past pathogen exposure could be identified by cataloging public T cell receptors. Besides the first cohort of 500 to 700 subjects, a separate validation cohort made up of around 120 different subjects was used. To predict cytomegalovirus infection status, the study combined high-throughput TCR immunosequencing, statistical association of individual TCRs with disease status, and machine learning.

In its sample, this clone was seen once. Its antigen is unknown. Relative to the germline gene, one junction end is altered; a read error may explain this. The donors belonged to the validation cohort of around 130 subjects, which was separate from the roughly 700-subject first cohort. Results and caveats for the whole study, not just this receptor: In both the original and validation cohorts, the classifier was reported to diagnose cytomegalovirus status with high specificity and sensitivity. A later analysis had no HLA typing for the validation cohort, so co-occurrence there was scored across all 110 or so repertoires. Three of the identified cytomegalovirus-associated TCR beta chains were confirmed in vitro to be specific for cytomegalovirus antigens. According to the authors, the approach could potentially be generalized to other disease states and immunological phenotypes. The study gave a list of around 170 TCR beta chains associated with cytomegalovirus. In a later analysis, TCRs clustered in the first cohort were found to also tend to co-occur in the 120 or so validation repertoires, with 94% of cluster scores above 0. While some public TCRs were present in many individuals, most TCR sequences turned up only very rarely across donors.

To prepare the library, the immunoSEQ multiplex PCR assay was applied. In the original analysis: To diagnose cytomegalovirus status from the catalog of TCR beta chain sequences, a statistical classification framework was built. Here the immuneACCESS table is served through TCRdb, limited to in-frame sequences with V and J called. Missing clones are a known gap in these copies; in checked studies unresolved V genes cover under half, and the rest lacks a known reason. For V, J and clone size, that table is used; D and trimming come from the DNA. The table for this sample lists around 150,000 clones; around nine tenths of them were counted only once. The biggest ten clones account for almost 3% of the sample. The CDR3 goes from the cysteine to the phenylalanine over 11 residues. This entry keeps only the CDR3 DNA: 33 bases, framed from base 1. CDR1 and CDR2, per the germline V gene, are SGHRS and YFSETQ.

What was sequenced was PBMCs. The receptor comes from a man between 18 and 35 years old in good health and CMV-seronegative. The chain is assembled from TRBV5-1 and TRBJ2-7; there is no confident call for the D gene. The CDR3 sequence is CASSFSHEQYF. The DNA sequence follows: TGCGCCAGCAGCTTCTCCCACGAGCAGTACTTC. Reference TRBV5-1 and TRBJ2-7 proteins supply the regions before and after the CDR3; the full variable domain is: KAGVTQTPRYLIKTRGQQVTLSCSPISGHRSVSWYQQTPGQGLQFLFEYFSETQRNKGNFPGRFSGRQFSNSRSEMNVSTLELGDSALYLCASSFSHEQYFGPGTRLTVT.